A selection of T cell receptor beta chains follows, all from one sample in a study of T cell responses to AZD1222 COVID-19 vaccine. Here immunoSEQ multiplex PCR was the method, and the copy in TCRdb shows in-frame clones only, minus some. This table holds roughly 180,000 clones, around 87% found once. Source: peripheral blood, taken on day 0 of MenACWY control vaccination. Receptors were obtained from an adult in good health. CDR3s include the opening cysteine and the closing phenylalanine or tryptophan. D genes are given only for firm matches. Only part of the rows carry a size: once, few, many, or a class if the clone is expanded.

CDR3nt: TGTGCCATCAGTGTAAGGGGTCAGGGGAACACCGGGGAGCTGTTTTTT; CDR3aa: CAISVRGQGNTGELFF; j_gene: TRBJ2-2; abundance: NA; v_gene: TRBV10-3; d_gene: NA
CDR3nt: TGCAGCGCACAGGGGGCAGAGGGCTACACCTTC; CDR3aa: CSAQGAEGYTF; j_gene: TRBJ1-2; abundance: NA; v_gene: TRBV29-1; d_gene: TRBD1
CDR3nt: TGCGCCAGCTGCCGGGACAGAAGCTCTGGAAACACCATATATTTT; CDR3aa: CASCRDRSSGNTIYF; j_gene: TRBJ1-3; abundance: NA; v_gene: TRBV5-1; d_gene: TRBD1
CDR3nt: TGTGCCAGCAGCTTGACTAGCGGGGGAAGCTACGAGCAGTACTTC; CDR3aa: CASSLTSGGSYEQYF; j_gene: TRBJ2-7; abundance: once; v_gene: TRBV7-2; d_gene: TRBD2
CDR3nt: TGTGCCAGCAGCTTGACTAGCGCACCCTACGAGCAGTACTTC; CDR3aa: CASSLTSAPYEQYF; j_gene: TRBJ2-7; abundance: NA; v_gene: TRBV7-2; d_gene: TRBD2
CDR3nt: TGTGCCACCAGTGATTTTCGTCCTAGCGGGTCCTACAATGAGCAGTTCTTC; CDR3aa: CATSDFRPSGSYNEQFF; j_gene: TRBJ2-1; abundance: NA; v_gene: TRBV24-1; d_gene: TRBD2
CDR3nt: TGCGCCAGCAGCCAACAGGGGGCCAGCACAGATACGCAGTATTTT; CDR3aa: CASSQQGASTDTQYF; j_gene: TRBJ2-3; abundance: NA; v_gene: TRBV5-1; d_gene: TRBD1
CDR3nt: TGTGCCAGCAGTGAAAGTAGACGGACGAACACTGAAGCTTTCTTT; CDR3aa: CASSESRRTNTEAFF; j_gene: TRBJ1-1; abundance: NA; v_gene: TRBV6-1; d_gene: NA
CDR3nt: TGTGCCAGCAGCCCTGGGGGACTAGTCTTCAGCAATGAGCAGTTCTTC; CDR3aa: CASSPGGLVFSNEQFF; j_gene: TRBJ2-1; abundance: NA; v_gene: TRBV28; d_gene: TRBD2
CDR3nt: TGTGCCAGCAGCTTAGGTCCCTACGGGGGCAACTCTGGAAACACCATATATTTT; CDR3aa: CASSLGPYGGNSGNTIYF; j_gene: TRBJ1-3; abundance: NA; v_gene: TRBV7-2; d_gene: NA
CDR3nt: TGCGCCAGCAGCCAGGGGGCGGGGCCATGGGCAGATACGCAGTATTTT; CDR3aa: CASSQGAGPWADTQYF; j_gene: TRBJ2-3; abundance: NA; v_gene: TRBV4-1; d_gene: NA
CDR3nt: TGTGCCAGCAGCTTGGTACGACGGGACAGGTATCGTCCAAATTCACCCCTCCACTTT; CDR3aa: CASSLVRRDRYRPNSPLHF; j_gene: TRBJ1-6; abundance: NA; v_gene: TRBV5-4; d_gene: TRBD1
CDR3nt: TGTGCCAGCATTTCAGCAGGTCAGGGGACTGAAGCTTTCTTT; CDR3aa: CASISAGQGTEAFF; j_gene: TRBJ1-1; abundance: NA; v_gene: TRBV28; d_gene: NA
CDR3nt: TGTGCCAGCAGTTTAGTCGGACAGAATGAGCAGTTCTTC; CDR3aa: CASSLVGQNEQFF; j_gene: TRBJ2-1; abundance: NA; v_gene: TRBV27; d_gene: NA
CDR3nt: TGTGCCAGCAGCCCATCCCTAGGGGAGCAGTACTTC; CDR3aa: CASSPSLGEQYF; j_gene: TRBJ2-7; abundance: NA; v_gene: TRBV3-1/TRBV3-2; d_gene: NA
CDR3nt: TGTGCCAGCAGCCAAGGTTTCAGGGGGACTGAAGCTTTCTTT; CDR3aa: CASSQGFRGTEAFF; j_gene: TRBJ1-1; abundance: NA; v_gene: TRBV3-1/TRBV3-2; d_gene: TRBD1
CDR3nt: TGTGCCTGGAGTTCAGGGTTTTCAGGACTAACCTACGAGCAGTACTTC; CDR3aa: CAWSSGFSGLTYEQYF; j_gene: TRBJ2-7; abundance: NA; v_gene: TRBV30; d_gene: NA
CDR3nt: TGTGCCAGCAGCCGTGGACAGGGGGCAATGGACACCTTC; CDR3aa: CASSRGQGAMDTF; j_gene: TRBJ1-2; abundance: NA; v_gene: TRBV27; d_gene: TRBD1
CDR3nt: TGTGCCAGCAGCGAATCTAGCGGGAGCTCCTACAATGAGCAGTTCTTC; CDR3aa: CASSESSGSSYNEQFF; j_gene: TRBJ2-1; abundance: NA; v_gene: TRBV11-3; d_gene: TRBD2
CDR3nt: TGCGCCAGCAGCCAAGGTAGGGGGCGGGGGAGCTACGAGCAGTACTTC; CDR3aa: CASSQGRGRGSYEQYF; j_gene: TRBJ2-7; abundance: NA; v_gene: TRBV4-1; d_gene: NA
CDR3nt: TGTGCCAGCAGTGAAGACGGAGGGCGGAGCTATGGCTACACCTTC; CDR3aa: CASSEDGGRSYGYTF; j_gene: TRBJ1-2; abundance: NA; v_gene: TRBV6-1; d_gene: NA
CDR3nt: TGCGCCAGCAGCTCCCCACGGGACAGGGGGAACACCGGGGAGCTGTTTTTT; CDR3aa: CASSSPRDRGNTGELFF; j_gene: TRBJ2-2; abundance: few; v_gene: TRBV5-1; d_gene: TRBD1
CDR3nt: TGTGCCAGTAGTAACCAGGGGGCGGACGGGGAGCTGTTTTTT; CDR3aa: CASSNQGADGELFF; j_gene: TRBJ2-2; abundance: NA; v_gene: TRBV19; d_gene: TRBD1
CDR3nt: TGTGCCAGCAGCTTAACGGGGGATTCACCCCTCCACTTT; CDR3aa: CASSLTGDSPLHF; j_gene: TRBJ1-6; abundance: NA; v_gene: TRBV7-3; d_gene: NA
CDR3nt: TGTGCCAGCAGTAGCAGCGAGACCCAGTACTTC; CDR3aa: CASSSSETQYF; j_gene: TRBJ2-5; abundance: NA; v_gene: TRBV5-4; d_gene: NA
CDR3nt: TGCGCCAGCAGCTTGTTAGGCAGGCTTAATGAAAAACTGTTTTTT; CDR3aa: CASSLLGRLNEKLFF; j_gene: TRBJ1-4; abundance: NA; v_gene: TRBV5-1; d_gene: NA
CDR3nt: TGTGCCAGCAGCCGGAGGGGCACTAGCGGGATTTTGGCAGATACGCAGTATTTT; CDR3aa: CASSRRGTSGILADTQYF; j_gene: TRBJ2-3; abundance: once; v_gene: TRBV3-1/TRBV3-2; d_gene: TRBD2
CDR3nt: TGCGCCAGCCGGTATGTGGGGGAAGACGAGCAGTACTTC; CDR3aa: CASRYVGEDEQYF; j_gene: TRBJ2-7; abundance: NA; v_gene: TRBV23-1; d_gene: NA
CDR3nt: TGTGCCAGCAGCTTACGACAGGGTACGGGGACCGGGGAGCTGTTTTTT; CDR3aa: CASSLRQGTGTGELFF; j_gene: TRBJ2-2; abundance: NA; v_gene: TRBV13; d_gene: TRBD1
CDR3nt: TGTGCCAGCAGATACAGGGGGCCCTACACCTTC; CDR3aa: CASRYRGPYTF; j_gene: TRBJ1-2; abundance: once; v_gene: TRBV28; d_gene: TRBD1
CDR3nt: TGTGCCAGCTCACCTTTACAGGGCCATAGCACAGATACGCAGTATTTT; CDR3aa: CASSPLQGHSTDTQYF; j_gene: TRBJ2-3; abundance: NA; v_gene: TRBV18; d_gene: NA
CDR3nt: TGCGCCAGCAGCTTGCGGGAGTCGGACAATGAGCAGTTCTTC; CDR3aa: CASSLRESDNEQFF; j_gene: TRBJ2-1; abundance: once; v_gene: TRBV5-1; d_gene: NA
CDR3nt: TGTGCCAGCAGCCAAGTGACGGGACGGACGAATTCACCCCTCCACTTT; CDR3aa: CASSQVTGRTNSPLHF; j_gene: TRBJ1-6; abundance: NA; v_gene: TRBV4-2; d_gene: NA
CDR3nt: TGTGCCAGGAAAGGGAGAGGAGAGACCCAGTACTTC; CDR3aa: CARKGRGETQYF; j_gene: TRBJ2-5; abundance: NA; v_gene: TRBV28; d_gene: NA
CDR3nt: TGTGCCAGCAATCGTCCATTCGGCGGGCCTCCCTACGAGCAGTACTTC; CDR3aa: CASNRPFGGPPYEQYF; j_gene: TRBJ2-7; abundance: NA; v_gene: TRBV28; d_gene: NA
CDR3nt: TGTGCCAGCAGCGACCCCGTAGCGGGAGGGGCCGGGGAGCTGTTTTTT; CDR3aa: CASSDPVAGGAGELFF; j_gene: TRBJ2-2; abundance: NA; v_gene: TRBV7-3; d_gene: TRBD2
CDR3nt: TGTGCCAGCAGTTTACTACAGAACACCGGGGAGCTGTTTTTT; CDR3aa: CASSLLQNTGELFF; j_gene: TRBJ2-2; abundance: NA; v_gene: TRBV27; d_gene: NA
CDR3nt: TGTGCCAGCAGCTTACCGGGCGTTGGAGCTTTCTTT; CDR3aa: CASSLPGVGAFF; j_gene: TRBJ1-1; abundance: few; v_gene: TRBV7-9; d_gene: NA
CDR3nt: TGTGCCAGCAGCACCCAACAGGGTAGCGAGCAGTTCTTC; CDR3aa: CASSTQQGSEQFF; j_gene: TRBJ2-1; abundance: once; v_gene: TRBV11-3; d_gene: NA
CDR3nt: TGTGCCAGCAGCGTAGGCAGGAACACTGAAGCTTTCTTT; CDR3aa: CASSVGRNTEAFF; j_gene: TRBJ1-1; abundance: once; v_gene: TRBV9; d_gene: NA
CDR3nt: TGTGCCACCAGTCTCAGGGGGAACACTGAAGCTTTCTTT; CDR3aa: CATSLRGNTEAFF; j_gene: TRBJ1-1; abundance: NA; v_gene: TRBV15; d_gene: NA
CDR3nt: TGTGCCAGCAGCCTAGACAGGAGCTCCTACAATGAGCAGTTCTTC; CDR3aa: CASSLDRSSYNEQFF; j_gene: TRBJ2-1; abundance: NA; v_gene: TRBV5-6; d_gene: NA
CDR3nt: TGTGCCAGCAGTTACTCCAGGGACATCACGAGCAGGCAGTACTTC; CDR3aa: CASSYSRDITSRQYF; j_gene: TRBJ2-7; abundance: NA; v_gene: TRBV6-5; d_gene: NA
CDR3nt: TGTGCCTGGAGCCAAACATGGGAGTCGGGCGAGCAGTACTTC; CDR3aa: CAWSQTWESGEQYF; j_gene: TRBJ2-7; abundance: NA; v_gene: TRBV30; d_gene: NA
CDR3nt: TGTGCCAGCAGCATACTAACTAGCGTGGCCTACGAGCAGTACTTC; CDR3aa: CASSILTSVAYEQYF; j_gene: TRBJ2-7; abundance: once; v_gene: TRBV4-2; d_gene: TRBD2
CDR3nt: TGTGCCAGCAGCGCTACTAGCGGGGGCACCGGGGAGCTGTTTTTT; CDR3aa: CASSATSGGTGELFF; j_gene: TRBJ2-2; abundance: NA; v_gene: TRBV7-3; d_gene: TRBD2
CDR3nt: TGTGCCAGCAGCTTAAGGGGGGCCTGGGGTACGCAGTATTTT; CDR3aa: CASSLRGAWGTQYF; j_gene: TRBJ2-3; abundance: NA; v_gene: TRBV5-6; d_gene: NA
CDR3nt: TGCGCCAGCAGTGACAGGACAGGGAACGGCTACACCTTC; CDR3aa: CASSDRTGNGYTF; j_gene: TRBJ1-2; abundance: NA; v_gene: TRBV10-1; d_gene: TRBD1
CDR3nt: TGCGCCAGCAGAACTTTTACAGGAGCGAACACTGAAGCTTTCTTT; CDR3aa: CASRTFTGANTEAFF; j_gene: TRBJ1-1; abundance: NA; v_gene: TRBV5-1; d_gene: NA
CDR3nt: TGTGCCAGCAGCCAAGGGACTAGCGGGGGGGTAGACGAGCAGTACTTC; CDR3aa: CASSQGTSGGVDEQYF; j_gene: TRBJ2-7; abundance: NA; v_gene: TRBV4-2; d_gene: TRBD2
CDR3nt: TGTGCCAGCAGTTTAAGGGGCCAGGGAGAGATAGATACGCAGTATTTT; CDR3aa: CASSLRGQGEIDTQYF; j_gene: TRBJ2-3; abundance: NA; v_gene: TRBV28; d_gene: NA